Below, one TCR beta chain is given with its context. Its target is not known. This entry belongs to a study of blood T cells in healthy people across ages. Trimming stripped 6 bases from V and 5 bases from J, with 16 bases between. The length of the CDR3 is 13 residues. Germline assignment: CDR1 SQVTM and CDR2 ANQGSEA. Study findings and constraints: Per-million-T-cell TCR beta diversity fell roughly linearly with age.

Aged roughly 6 to 100, donors were systemically healthy Caucasians from Russia. A J-beta primer mix and a sample-barcoded 5' primer were used in a second PCR of roughly 6 to 11 cycles. TCRdb re-analysed the 5' RACE reads in MiXCR, keeping a single row per CDR3 protein. The data contain 450,000 to 650,000 distinct CDR3 sequences, 24% of them singletons. These same data were also listed under a study on T cells of mothers and their children. Per that study: Input to cDNA synthesis comprised all extracted RNA, at a ratio of approximately 1.5 ug per 15 ul. In unrelated and related pairs, TCR recombination output is shaped in a similar way by thymic selection.

Sequenced: blood. The clonotype comes from a boy younger than 18 in good health. V and J are TRBV29-1 and TRBJ1-1; D might be TRBD1 (5 bases). The CDR3 DNA reads TGCAGCGTGCGGGGCAGGCCAGGGACTGAAGCTTTCTTT. It encodes CSVRGRPGTEAFF.